A single T cell receptor (beta chain) is shown here with its context. The target antigen is unknown. The data originate from a study of cytomegalovirus exposure and HLA in healthy donors. Across the study: Later analysis reported that the 110 or so validation repertoires shared the platform of the approximately 620 first-cohort repertoires. Study observations and caveats: Clusters of TCRs from the first cohort tended to co-occur in the 120 or so validation repertoires (as a later analysis found). Most observed TCR sequences were rare, whereas some public TCRs were detected in many donors.

The protocol was immunoSEQ multiplex PCR, while the TCRdb copy is restricted to in-frame clones and leaves out a portion. This sample has some 330,000 clones, with roughly 85% found just once. Among the 90 to 150 subjects of the validation cohort, separate from the roughly 670-subject first cohort, were the donors. The specimen was PBMCs. The clonotype was recovered from a woman aged 18-30 years in good health and CMV-seronegative.

This chain's CDR3 is CASSQDSLGTSYEQYF. The CDR3 nucleotides read TGCGCCAGCAGCCAAGATTCTTTAGGGACTTCCTACGAGCAGTACTTC. V and J are TRBV4-1 and TRBJ2-7; a possible D gene is TRBD2 (6 bases). The CDR3 sequence is 16 residues long. Trimming removed 0 bases from V and 1 base from J, with 13 bases in between. Germline V lookup: CDR1 MGHRA, CDR2 YSYEKL.